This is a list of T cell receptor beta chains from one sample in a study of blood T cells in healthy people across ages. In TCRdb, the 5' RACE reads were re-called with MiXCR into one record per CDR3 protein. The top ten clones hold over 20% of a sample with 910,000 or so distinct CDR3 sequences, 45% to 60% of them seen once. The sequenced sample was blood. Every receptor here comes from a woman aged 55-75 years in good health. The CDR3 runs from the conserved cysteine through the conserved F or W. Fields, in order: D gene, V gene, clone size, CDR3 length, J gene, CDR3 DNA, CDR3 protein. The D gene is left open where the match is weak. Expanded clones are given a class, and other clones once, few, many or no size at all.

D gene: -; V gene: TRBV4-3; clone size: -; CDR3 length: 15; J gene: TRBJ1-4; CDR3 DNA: TGCGCCAGCAGCGTTGGCACATCAGGCAACGAAAAACTGTTTTTT; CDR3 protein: CASSVGTSGNEKLFF
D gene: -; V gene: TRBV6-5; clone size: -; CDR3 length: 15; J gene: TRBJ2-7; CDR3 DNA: TGTGCCAGCAGGACAACAGGGTACGGGGCCTACGAGCAGTACTTC; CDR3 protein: CASRTTGYGAYEQYF
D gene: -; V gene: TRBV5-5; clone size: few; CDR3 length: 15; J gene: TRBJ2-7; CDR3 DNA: TGTGCCAGCAGCGCGGGACAGTCTCGCTCCTACGAGCAGTACTTC; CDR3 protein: CASSAGQSRSYEQYF
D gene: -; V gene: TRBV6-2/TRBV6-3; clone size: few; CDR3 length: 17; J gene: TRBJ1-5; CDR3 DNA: TGTGCCAGCGGATCCCCACACATATGGAGTAACAATCAGCCCCAGCATTTT; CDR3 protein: CASGSPHIWSNNQPQHF
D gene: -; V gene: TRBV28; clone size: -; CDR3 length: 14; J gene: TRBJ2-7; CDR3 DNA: TGTGCCAGCGGAACCGGGACATCGACCTACGAGCAGTACTTC; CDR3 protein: CASGTGTSTYEQYF
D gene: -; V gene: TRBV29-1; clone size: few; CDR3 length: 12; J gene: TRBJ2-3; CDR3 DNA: TGCAGCGTAGAAACGCACACAGATACGCAGTATTTT; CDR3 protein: CSVETHTDTQYF
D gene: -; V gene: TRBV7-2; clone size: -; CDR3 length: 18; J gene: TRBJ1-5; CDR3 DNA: TGTGCCAGCAGCTTAGCACGGTTGGGACTAAATAGCAATCAGCCCCAGCATTTT; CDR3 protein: CASSLARLGLNSNQPQHF
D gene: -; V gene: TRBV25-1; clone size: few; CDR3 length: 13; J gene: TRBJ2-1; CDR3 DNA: TGTGCCAGCAGTGCCTACGGGTTCGATGAGCAGTTCTTC; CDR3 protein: CASSAYGFDEQFF
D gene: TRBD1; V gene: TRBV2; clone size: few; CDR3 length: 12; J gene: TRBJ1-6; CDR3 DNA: TGTGCCAGTGGGACAGATAATTCACCCCTCCACTTT; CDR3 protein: CASGTDNSPLHF
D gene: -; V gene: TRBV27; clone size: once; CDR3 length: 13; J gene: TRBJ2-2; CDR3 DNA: TGTGCCAGCAGTTCTCCAGGGCGCGGGGAGCTGTTTTTT; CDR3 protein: CASSSPGRGELFF
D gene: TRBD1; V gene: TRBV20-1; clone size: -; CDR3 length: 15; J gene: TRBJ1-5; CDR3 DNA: TGCAGCGCGAAATCGGGACAGCCTAAATCATGGCCCCAGCATTTT; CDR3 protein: CSAKSGQPKSWPQHF
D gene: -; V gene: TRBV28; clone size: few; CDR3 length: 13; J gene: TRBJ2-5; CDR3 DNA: TGTGCCAGCAGTTTAAGCGGGCCGGAGACCCAGTACTTC; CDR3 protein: CASSLSGPETQYF
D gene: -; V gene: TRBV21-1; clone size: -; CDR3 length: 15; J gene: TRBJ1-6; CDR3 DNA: TGTGCCAGCAGCAAAGAGGTTCTTTATAATTCACCCCTCCACTTT; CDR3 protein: CASSKEVLYNSPLHF
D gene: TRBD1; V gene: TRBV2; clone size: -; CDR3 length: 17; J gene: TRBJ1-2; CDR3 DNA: TGTGCCAGCAGCCAAACCTGGCTGGACAGGTTTAACTATGGCTACACCTTC; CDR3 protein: CASSQTWLDRFNYGYTF
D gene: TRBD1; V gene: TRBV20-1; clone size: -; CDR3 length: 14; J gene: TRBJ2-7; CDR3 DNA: TGCAGTGCTAGAGTACCGGGACAGCGGAATGAGCAGTACTTC; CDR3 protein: CSARVPGQRNEQYF
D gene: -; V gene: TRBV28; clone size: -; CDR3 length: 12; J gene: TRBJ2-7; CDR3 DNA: TGTGCCAGCAGCGGGACACCCCGGGAGCAGTACTTC; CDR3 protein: CASSGTPREQYF
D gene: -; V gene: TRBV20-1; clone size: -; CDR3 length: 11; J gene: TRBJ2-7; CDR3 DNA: TGCAGTGCCTCCCAGACCTACGAGCAGTACTTC; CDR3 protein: CSASQTYEQYF
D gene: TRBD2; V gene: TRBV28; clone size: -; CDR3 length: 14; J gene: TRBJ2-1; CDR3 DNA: TGTGCCAGCAGTCCGGGACTAGAATACAATGAGCAGTTCTTC; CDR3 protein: CASSPGLEYNEQFF
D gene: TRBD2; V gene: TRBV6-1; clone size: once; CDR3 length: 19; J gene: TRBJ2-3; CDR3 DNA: TGTGCCAGCGCTCCCCCGAGAGCTAGCGGGAGGATGGGTACAGATACGCAGTATTTT; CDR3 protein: CASAPPRASGRMGTDTQYF
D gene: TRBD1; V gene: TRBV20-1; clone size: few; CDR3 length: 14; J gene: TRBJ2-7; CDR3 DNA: TGCAGTGCTAGAGATCTCGGGACAGTCTACGAGCAGTACTTC; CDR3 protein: CSARDLGTVYEQYF
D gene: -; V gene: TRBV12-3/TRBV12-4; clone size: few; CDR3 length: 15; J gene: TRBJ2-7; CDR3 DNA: TGTGCCAGCAGTTTATCGGCAGGGGGGGTCTACGAGCAGTACTTC; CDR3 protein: CASSLSAGGVYEQYF
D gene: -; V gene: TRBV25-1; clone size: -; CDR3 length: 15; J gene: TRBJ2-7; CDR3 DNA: TGTGCCAGCAGTGGCACAAGGGGAGGCTCGTACGAGCAGTACTTC; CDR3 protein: CASSGTRGGSYEQYF
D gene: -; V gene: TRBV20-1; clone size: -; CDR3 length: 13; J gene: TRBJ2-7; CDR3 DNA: TGCAGTGCTCGGGACCCTCTGGGAAGCGAGCAGTACTTC; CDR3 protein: CSARDPLGSEQYF
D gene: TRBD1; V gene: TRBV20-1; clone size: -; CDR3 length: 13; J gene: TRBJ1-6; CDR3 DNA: TGCAGTGCCGTAGACAGGGTCAATTCACCCCTCCACTTT; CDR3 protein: CSAVDRVNSPLHF
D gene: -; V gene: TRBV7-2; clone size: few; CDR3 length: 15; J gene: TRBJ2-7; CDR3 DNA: TGTGCCAGCAGCTTGAAAACTAGCCTCTCCTACGAGCAGTACTTC; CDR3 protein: CASSLKTSLSYEQYF
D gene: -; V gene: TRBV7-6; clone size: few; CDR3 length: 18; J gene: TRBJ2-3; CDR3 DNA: TGTGCCAGCAGCGATAGGGTTTACGGCGGCTTCAACACAGATACGCAGTATTTT; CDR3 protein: CASSDRVYGGFNTDTQYF
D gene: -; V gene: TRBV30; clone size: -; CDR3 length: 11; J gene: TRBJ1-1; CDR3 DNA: TGTGCCAGCTCGAGGGTTTACGAAGCTTTCTTT; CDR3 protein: CASSRVYEAFF
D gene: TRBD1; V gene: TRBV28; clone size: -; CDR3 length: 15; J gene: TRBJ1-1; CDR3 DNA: TGTGCCAGCAGTTTGTTGAACAGGGGGAACACTGAAGTTTTCTTT; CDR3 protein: CASSLLNRGNTEVFF
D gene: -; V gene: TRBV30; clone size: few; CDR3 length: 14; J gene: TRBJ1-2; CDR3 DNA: TGTGCCTGGAGTGGGGAGGGAGCATCTTATGGCTACACCTTC; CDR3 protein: CAWSGEGASYGYTF
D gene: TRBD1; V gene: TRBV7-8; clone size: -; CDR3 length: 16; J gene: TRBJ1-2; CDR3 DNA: TGTGCCAGCAGCCATACACGGACAGGGAGTATGGAGGGCTACACCTTC; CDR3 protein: CASSHTRTGSMEGYTF
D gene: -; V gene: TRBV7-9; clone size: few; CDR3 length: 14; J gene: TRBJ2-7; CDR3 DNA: TGTGCCAGCAGCTCGCTGGGGGTATCCTACGAGCAGTACTTC; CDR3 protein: CASSSLGVSYEQYF
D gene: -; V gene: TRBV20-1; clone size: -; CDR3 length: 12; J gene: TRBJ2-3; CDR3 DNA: TGCAGTGCTCCCGGCGGCACAGATACGCAGTATTTT; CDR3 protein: CSAPGGTDTQYF
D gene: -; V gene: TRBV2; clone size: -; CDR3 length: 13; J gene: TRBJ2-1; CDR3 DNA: TGTGCCAGCAGTACCCGACTAGTCGATGAGCAGTTCTTC; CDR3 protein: CASSTRLVDEQFF
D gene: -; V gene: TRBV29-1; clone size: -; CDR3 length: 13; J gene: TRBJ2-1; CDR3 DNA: TGCAGCGCTGACTACAACTCCTACAATGAGCAGTTCTTC; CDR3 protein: CSADYNSYNEQFF
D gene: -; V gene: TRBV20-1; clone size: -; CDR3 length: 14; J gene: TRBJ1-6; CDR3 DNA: TGCAGTGCTTCGGCGCAGGTGACTAGGTCACCCCTCCACTTT; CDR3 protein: CSASAQVTRSPLHF